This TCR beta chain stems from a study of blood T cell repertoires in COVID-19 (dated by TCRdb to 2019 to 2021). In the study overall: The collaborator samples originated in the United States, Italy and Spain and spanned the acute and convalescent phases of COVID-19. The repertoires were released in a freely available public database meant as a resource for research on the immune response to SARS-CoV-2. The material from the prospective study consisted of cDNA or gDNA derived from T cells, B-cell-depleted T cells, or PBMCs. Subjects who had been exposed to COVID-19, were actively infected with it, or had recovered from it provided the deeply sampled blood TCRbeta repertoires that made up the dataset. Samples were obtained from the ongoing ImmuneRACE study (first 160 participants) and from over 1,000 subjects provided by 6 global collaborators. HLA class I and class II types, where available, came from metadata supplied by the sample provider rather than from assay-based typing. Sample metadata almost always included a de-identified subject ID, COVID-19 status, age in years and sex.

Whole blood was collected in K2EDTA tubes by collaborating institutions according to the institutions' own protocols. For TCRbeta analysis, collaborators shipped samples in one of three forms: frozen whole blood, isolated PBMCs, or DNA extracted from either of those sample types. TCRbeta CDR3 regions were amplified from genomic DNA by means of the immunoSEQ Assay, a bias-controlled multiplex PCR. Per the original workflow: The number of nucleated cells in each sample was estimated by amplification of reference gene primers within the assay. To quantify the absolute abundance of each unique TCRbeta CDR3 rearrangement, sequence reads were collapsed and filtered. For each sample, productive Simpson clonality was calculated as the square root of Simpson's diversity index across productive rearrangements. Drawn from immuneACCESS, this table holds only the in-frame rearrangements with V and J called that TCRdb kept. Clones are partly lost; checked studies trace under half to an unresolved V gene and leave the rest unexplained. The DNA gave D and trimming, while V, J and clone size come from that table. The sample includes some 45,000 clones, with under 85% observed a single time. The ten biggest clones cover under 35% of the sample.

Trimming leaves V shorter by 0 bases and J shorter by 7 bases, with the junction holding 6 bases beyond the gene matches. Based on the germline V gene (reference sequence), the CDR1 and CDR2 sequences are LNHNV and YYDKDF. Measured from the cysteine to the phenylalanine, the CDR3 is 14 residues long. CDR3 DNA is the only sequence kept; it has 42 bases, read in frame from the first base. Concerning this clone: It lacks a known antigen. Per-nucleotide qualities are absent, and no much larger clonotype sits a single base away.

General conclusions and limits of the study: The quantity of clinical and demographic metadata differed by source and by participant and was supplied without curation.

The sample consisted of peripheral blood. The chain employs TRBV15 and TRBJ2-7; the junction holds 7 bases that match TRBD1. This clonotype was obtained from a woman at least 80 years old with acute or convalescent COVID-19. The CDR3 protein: CATSREGGSREQYF. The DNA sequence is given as TGTGCCACCAGCAGAGAAGGGGGCTCGAGGGAGCAGTACTTC.